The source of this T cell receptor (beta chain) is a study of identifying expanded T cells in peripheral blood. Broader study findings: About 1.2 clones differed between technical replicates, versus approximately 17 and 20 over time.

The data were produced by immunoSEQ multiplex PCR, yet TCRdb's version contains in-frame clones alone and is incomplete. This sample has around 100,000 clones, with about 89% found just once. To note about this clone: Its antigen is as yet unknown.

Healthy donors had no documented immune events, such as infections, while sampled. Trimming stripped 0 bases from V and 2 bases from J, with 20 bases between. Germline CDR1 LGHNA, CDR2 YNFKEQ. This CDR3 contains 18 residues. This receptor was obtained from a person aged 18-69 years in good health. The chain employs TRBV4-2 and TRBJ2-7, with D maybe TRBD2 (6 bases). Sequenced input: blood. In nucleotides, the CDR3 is TGTGCCAGCAGCCAAGATCTCGTAGCGGAGGAGTTAACCTACGAGCAGTACTTC. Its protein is CASSQDLVAEELTYEQYF.